This T cell receptor beta chain is drawn from a study of blood T cell repertoires in COVID-19. In the study's own analysis: Researchers report that nucleated cell counts were estimated from reference gene primer amplification. Data came from immunoSEQ multiplex PCR; TCRdb stores just in-frame clones and leaves some out. Clone size and V and J calls were adopted from that table, with D and trimming inferred from the DNA. The sample has more than 45,000 clones; about 83% are singletons. Concerning this clone: Other DNA variants within this sample encode the same CDR3.

V gave up 1 base and J gave up 3 bases, with 10 bases separating them. The CDR3 length is 15 residues. Germline V gene data show CDR1 as SGHTA and CDR2 as FQGNSA. The receptor was isolated from a man of 80 years or more in a cohort sampled during active COVID-19. V and J are TRBV7-2 and TRBJ1-5, with D unclear. The sample taken for sequencing was peripheral blood. The CDR3 coding sequence is TGTGCCAGCAGCTTAGGTGGCGGACTCAATCAGCCCCAGCATTTT. Amino acid sequence: CASSLGGGLNQPQHF.